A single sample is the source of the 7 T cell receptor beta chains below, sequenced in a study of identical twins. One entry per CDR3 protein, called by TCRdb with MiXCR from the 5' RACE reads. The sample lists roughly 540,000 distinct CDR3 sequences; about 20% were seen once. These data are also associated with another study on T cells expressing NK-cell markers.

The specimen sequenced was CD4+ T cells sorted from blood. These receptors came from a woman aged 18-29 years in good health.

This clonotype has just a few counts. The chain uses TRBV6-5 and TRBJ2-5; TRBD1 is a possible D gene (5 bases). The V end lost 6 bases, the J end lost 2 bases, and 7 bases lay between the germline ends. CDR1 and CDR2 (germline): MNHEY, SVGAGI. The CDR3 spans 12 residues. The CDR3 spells CASRGAQETQYF. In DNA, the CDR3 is TGTGCCAGCAGAGGGGCGCAAGAGACCCAGTACTTC.

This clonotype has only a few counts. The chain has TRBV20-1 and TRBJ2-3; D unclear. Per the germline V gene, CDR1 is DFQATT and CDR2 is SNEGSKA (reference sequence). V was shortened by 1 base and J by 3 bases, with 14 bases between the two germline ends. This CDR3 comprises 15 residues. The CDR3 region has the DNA TGCAGTGCTAGAGGGGCACCTGGGTGGACAGATACGCAGTATTTT. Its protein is CSARGAPGWTDTQYF.

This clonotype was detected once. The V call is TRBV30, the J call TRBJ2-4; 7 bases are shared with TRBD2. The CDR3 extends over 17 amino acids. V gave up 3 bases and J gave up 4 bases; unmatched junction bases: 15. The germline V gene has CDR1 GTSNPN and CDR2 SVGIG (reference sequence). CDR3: CAWSRTGRDTIKNIQYF. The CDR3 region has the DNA TGTGCCTGGAGCAGGACGGGGAGGGATACGATAAAAAACATTCAGTACTTC.

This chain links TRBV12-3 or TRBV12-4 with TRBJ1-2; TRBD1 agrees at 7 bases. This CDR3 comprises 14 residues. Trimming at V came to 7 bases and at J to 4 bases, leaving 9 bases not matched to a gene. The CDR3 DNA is TGTGCCAGCACCCGACAGGGAGGACCCTATGGCTACACCTTC. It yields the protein CASTRQGGPYGYTF.

The CDR3 here is CASSFERTGASNQPQHF. For the CDR3, the DNA is TGCGCCAGCAGCTTCGAAAGGACGGGGGCTAGCAATCAGCCCCAGCATTTT. This chain joins TRBV5-1 and TRBJ1-5, with D maybe TRBD1 (6 bases). Germline V gene sequence: CDR1 SGHRS, CDR2 YFSETQ. Deletions cut 2 bases from V and 0 bases from J, with 15 bases between. This CDR3 is built from 17 residues.

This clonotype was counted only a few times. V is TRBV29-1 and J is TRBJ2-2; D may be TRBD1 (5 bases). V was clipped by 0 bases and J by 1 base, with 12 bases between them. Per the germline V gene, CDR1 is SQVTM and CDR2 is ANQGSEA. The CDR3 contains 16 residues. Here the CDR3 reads CSVEDLGRENTGELFF. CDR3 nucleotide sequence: TGCAGCGTTGAAGATCTTGGCAGGGAGAACACCGGGGAGCTGTTTTTT.

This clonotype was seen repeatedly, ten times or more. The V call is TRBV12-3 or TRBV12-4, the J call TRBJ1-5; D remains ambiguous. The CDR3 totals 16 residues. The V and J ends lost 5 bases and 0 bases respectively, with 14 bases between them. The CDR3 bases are TGTGCCAGCAGTGGGGAGATTGGGTATAGCAATCAGCCCCAGCATTTT. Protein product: CASSGEIGYSNQPQHF.